This T cell receptor (beta chain) derives from a study of blood T cell repertoires in COVID-19. In the study overall: Researchers got acute and convalescent COVID-19 samples from the United States, Italy and Spain. The cDNA or gDNA used as material had been derived from T cells, B-cell-depleted T cells, or PBMCs.

After removal of 3 bases from V and 0 bases from J, the junction contained 7 bases not matched to a gene. This CDR3 is 16 amino acids long. Germline V gene data show CDR1 as SGHRS and CDR2 as YFSETQ. How the authors handled the data: It was from reference gene primer amplification that nucleated cell counts were estimated. The protocol was immunoSEQ multiplex PCR, while the TCRdb copy is restricted to in-frame clones and leaves out a portion. That table gives V, J and clone size, and the DNA gave D and trimming. Of around 12,000 clones listed, about nine tenths are singletons. Sequenced material: peripheral blood. The source of this sequence is a human donor in a cohort sampled during active COVID-19. V gene TRBV5-1 combines with J gene TRBJ1-2; 8 bases line up with TRBD1. The CDR3 region is CASSWGPGGSNYGYTF. The CDR3, as DNA: TGCGCCAGCAGCTGGGGGCCAGGGGGCTCTAACTATGGCTACACCTTC.